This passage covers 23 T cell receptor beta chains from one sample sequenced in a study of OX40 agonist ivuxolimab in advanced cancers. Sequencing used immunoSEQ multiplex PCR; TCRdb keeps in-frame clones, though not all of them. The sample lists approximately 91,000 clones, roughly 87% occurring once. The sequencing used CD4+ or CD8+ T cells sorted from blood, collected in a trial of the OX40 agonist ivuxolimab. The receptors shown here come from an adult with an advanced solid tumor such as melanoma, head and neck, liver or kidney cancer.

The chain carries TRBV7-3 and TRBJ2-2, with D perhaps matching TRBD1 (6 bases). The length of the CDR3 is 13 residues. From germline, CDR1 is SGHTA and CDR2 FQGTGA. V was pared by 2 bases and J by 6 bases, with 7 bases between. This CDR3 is CASSLWGPGELFF. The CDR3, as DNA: TGTGCCAGCAGCTTATGGGGGCCCGGGGAGCTGTTTTTT. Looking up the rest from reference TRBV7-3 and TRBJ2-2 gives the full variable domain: GAGVSQTPSNKVTEKGKYVELRCDPISGHTALYWYRQSLGQGPEFLIYFQGTGAADDSGLPNDRFFAVRPEGSVSTLKIQRTERGDSAVYLCASSLWGPGELFFGEGSRLTVL.

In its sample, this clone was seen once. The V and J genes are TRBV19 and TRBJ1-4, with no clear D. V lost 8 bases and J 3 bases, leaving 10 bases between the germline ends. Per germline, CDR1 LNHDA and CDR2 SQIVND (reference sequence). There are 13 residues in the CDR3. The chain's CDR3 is CASSGLPNEKLFF. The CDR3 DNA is TGTGCCAGTTCGGGCCTCCCTAATGAAAAACTGTTTTTT.

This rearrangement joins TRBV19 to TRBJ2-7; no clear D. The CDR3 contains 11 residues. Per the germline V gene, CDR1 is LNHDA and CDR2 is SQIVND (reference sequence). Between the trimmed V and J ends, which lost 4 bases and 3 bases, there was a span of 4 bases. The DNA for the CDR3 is TGTGCCAGTAGTACCCTCTACGAGCAGTACTTC. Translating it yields CASSTLYEQYF.

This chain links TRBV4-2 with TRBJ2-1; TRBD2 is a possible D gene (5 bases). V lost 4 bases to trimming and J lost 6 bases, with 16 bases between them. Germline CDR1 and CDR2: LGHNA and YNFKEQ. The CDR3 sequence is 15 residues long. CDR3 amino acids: CASSLASRSGNEQFF. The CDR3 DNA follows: TGTGCCAGCAGCCTCGCTAGCCGGAGCGGCAATGAGCAGTTCTTC.

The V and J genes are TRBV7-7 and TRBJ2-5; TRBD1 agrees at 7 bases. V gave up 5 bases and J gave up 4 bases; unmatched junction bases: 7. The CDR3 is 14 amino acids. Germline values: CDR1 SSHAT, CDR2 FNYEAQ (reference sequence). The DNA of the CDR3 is TGTGCCAGCAGCCGTTCCGGGACAGTAGAGACCCAGTACTTC. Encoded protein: CASSRSGTVETQYF.

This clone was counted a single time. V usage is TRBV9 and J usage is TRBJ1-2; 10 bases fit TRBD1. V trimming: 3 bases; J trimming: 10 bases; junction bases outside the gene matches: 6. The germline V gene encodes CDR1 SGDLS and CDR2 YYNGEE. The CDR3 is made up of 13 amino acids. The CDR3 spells CASSARDRGVYTF. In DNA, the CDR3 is TGTGCCAGCAGCGCCCGGGACAGGGGAGTCTACACCTTC.

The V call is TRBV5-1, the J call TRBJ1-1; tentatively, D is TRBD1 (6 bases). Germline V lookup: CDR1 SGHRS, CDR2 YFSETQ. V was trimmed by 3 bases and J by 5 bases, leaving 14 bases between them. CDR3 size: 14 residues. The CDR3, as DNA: TGCGCCAGCAGCTCCCAGGGGAGAAATACTGAAGCTTTCTTT. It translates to CASSSQGRNTEAFF.

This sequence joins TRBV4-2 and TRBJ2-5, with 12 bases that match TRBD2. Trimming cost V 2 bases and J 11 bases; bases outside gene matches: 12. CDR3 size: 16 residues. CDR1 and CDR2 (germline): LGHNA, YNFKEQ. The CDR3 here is CASSQSGLAGPKEQYF. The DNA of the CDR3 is TGTGCCAGCAGCCAATCGGGACTAGCGGGCCCTAAAGAGCAGTACTTC.

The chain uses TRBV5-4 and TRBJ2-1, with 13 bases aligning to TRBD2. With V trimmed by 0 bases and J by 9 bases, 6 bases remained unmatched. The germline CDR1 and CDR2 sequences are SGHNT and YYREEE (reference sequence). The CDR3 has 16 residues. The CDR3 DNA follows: TGTGCCAGCAGCTTGGCACTAGCGGGGGGGCCGGGTGAGCAGTTCTTC. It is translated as CASSLALAGGPGEQFF.

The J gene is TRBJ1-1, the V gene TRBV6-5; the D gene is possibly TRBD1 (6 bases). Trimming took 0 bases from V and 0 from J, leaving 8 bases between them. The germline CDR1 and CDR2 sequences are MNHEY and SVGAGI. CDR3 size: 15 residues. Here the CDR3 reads CASSYSTGMNTEAFF. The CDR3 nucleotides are TGTGCCAGCAGTTACTCGACAGGCATGAACACTGAAGCTTTCTTT.

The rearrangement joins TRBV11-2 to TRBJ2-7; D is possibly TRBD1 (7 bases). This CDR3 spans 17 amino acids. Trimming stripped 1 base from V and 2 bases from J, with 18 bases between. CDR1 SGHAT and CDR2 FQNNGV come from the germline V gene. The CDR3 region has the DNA TGTGCCAGCAGCTTAGGGCCGGCGGGACAGACTACCTACGAGCAGTACTTC. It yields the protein CASSLGPAGQTTYEQYF.

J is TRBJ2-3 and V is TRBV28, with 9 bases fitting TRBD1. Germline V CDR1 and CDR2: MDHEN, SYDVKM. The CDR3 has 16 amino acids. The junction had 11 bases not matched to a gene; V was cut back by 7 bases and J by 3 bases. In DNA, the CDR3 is TGTGCCAGCATCACAGGGGGCGCCTTCCAGACAGATACGCAGTATTTT. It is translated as CASITGGAFQTDTQYF.

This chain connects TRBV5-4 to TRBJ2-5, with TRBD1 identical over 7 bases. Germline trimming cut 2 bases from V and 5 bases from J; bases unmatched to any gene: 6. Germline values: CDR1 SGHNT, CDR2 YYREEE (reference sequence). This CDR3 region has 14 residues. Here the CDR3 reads CASSLTGAVETQYF. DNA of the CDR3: TGTGCCAGCAGCTTAACAGGGGCAGTGGAGACCCAGTACTTC.

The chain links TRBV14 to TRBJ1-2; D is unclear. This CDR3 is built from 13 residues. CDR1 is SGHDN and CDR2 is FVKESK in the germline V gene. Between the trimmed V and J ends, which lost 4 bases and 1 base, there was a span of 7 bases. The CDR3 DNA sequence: TGTGCCAGCAGCCCTTGGGTTAACTATGGCTACACCTTC. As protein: CASSPWVNYGYTF. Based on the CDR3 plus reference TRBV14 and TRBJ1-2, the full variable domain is EAGVTQFPSHSVIEKGQTVTLRCDPISGHDNLYWYRRVMGKEIKFLLHFVKESKQDESGMPNNRFLAERTGGTYSTLKVQPAELEDSGVYFCASSPWVNYGYTFGSGTRLTVV.

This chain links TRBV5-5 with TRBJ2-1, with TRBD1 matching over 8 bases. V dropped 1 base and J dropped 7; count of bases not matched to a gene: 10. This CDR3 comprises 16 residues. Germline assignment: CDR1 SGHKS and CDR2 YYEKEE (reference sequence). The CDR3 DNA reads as TGTGCCAGCAGCTTGCGACATGGACAGGGAGAGAATGAGCAGTTCTTC. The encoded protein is CASSLRHGQGENEQFF.

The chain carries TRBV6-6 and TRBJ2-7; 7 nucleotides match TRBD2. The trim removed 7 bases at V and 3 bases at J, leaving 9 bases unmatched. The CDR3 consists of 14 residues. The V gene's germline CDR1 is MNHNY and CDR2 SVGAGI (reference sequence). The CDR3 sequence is CASTQTSRDYEQYF. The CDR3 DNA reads TGTGCCAGCACCCAGACTAGCAGGGACTACGAGCAGTACTTC.

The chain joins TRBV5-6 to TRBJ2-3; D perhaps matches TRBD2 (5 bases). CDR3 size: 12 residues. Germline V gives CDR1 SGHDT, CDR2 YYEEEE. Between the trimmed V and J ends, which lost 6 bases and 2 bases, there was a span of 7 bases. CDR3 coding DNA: TGTGCCAGCACCCGGGACACAGATACGCAGTATTTT. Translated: CASTRDTDTQYF.

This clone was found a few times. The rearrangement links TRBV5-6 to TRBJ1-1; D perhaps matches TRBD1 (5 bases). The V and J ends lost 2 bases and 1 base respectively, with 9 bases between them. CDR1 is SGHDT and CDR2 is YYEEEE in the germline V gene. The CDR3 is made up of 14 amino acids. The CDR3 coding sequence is TGTGCCAGCAGCTTTTGGGACCGGAACACTGAAGCTTTCTTT. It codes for CASSFWDRNTEAFF. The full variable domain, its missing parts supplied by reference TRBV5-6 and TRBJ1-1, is DAGVTQSPTHLIKTRGQQVTLRCSPKSGHDTVSWYQQALGQGPQFIFQYYEEEERQRGNFPDRFSGHQFPNYSSELNVNALLLGDSALYLCASSFWDRNTEAFFGQGTRLTVV.

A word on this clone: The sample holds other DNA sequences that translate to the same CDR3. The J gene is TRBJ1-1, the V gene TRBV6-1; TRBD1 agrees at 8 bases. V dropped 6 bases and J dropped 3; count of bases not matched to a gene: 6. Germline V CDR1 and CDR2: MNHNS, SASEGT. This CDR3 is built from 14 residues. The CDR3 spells CASRWTGRDTEAFF. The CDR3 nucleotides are TGTGCCAGCAGGTGGACAGGGAGGGACACTGAAGCTTTCTTT.

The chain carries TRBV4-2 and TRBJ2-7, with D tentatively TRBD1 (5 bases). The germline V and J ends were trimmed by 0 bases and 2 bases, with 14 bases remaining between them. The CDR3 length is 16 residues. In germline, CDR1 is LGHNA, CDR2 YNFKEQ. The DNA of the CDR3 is TGTGCCAGCAGCCAAGATTATCGGCAGGGCACCTACGAGCAGTACTTC. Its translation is CASSQDYRQGTYEQYF.

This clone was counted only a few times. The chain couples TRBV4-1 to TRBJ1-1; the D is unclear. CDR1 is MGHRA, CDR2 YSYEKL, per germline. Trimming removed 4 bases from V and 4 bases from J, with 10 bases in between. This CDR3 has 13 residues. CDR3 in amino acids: CASSRGQSTEAFF. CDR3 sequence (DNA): TGCGCCAGCAGCCGCGGGCAGAGCACTGAAGCTTTCTTT.

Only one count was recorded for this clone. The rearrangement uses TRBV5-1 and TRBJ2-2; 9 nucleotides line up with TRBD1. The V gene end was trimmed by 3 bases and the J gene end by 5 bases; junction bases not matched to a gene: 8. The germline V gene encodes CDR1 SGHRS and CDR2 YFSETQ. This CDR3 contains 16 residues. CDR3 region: CASSSGPGQGTGELFF. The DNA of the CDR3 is TGCGCCAGCAGCTCCGGCCCGGGACAGGGTACCGGGGAGCTGTTTTTT.

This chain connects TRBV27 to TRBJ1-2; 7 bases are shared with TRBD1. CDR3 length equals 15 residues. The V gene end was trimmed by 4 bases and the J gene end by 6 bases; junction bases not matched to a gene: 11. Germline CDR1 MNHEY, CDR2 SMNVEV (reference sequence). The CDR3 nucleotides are TGTGCCAGCAGTTCGCCCCAGGCAGGGGGGAATGGCTACACCTTC. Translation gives CASSSPQAGGNGYTF.